The clone carrying this T cell receptor (beta chain) was seen more than once but under ten times. cDNA prepared by RNA extraction and subsequent reverse transcription served as the template for sequencing. Using immunoSEQ multiplex PCR, the repertoire was profiled, and TCRdb retains in-frame clones only, with some absent. Of 160,000 or so clones detected, more than 45% appear once; the ten largest clones hold roughly 21%. This record belongs to a study of CD8+ T cells in alopecia areata. Study overall: Dosing spanned 6 to 18 months on tofacitinib, then 6 months off drug.

Germline values: CDR1 SGDLS, CDR2 YYNGEE. With 4 bases removed from V and 5 bases from J, the gap between germline ends came to 9 bases. This CDR3 region has 12 residues. The chain recombines TRBV9 with TRBJ1-2, with D hard to call. This specimen was CD8+ T cells sorted from blood, taken at week 0. This receptor was taken from a human donor with alopecia areata. CDR3 sequence: CASSPNGYGYTF. The CDR3, as DNA: TGTGCCAGCAGCCCCAACGGTTATGGCTACACCTTC.